Sequencing of this TCR beta chain was carried out in a study of blood T cell repertoires in COVID-19. The method was immunoSEQ multiplex PCR; TCRdb's version includes in-frame clones alone and lacks a portion of them. The data contain about 400,000 clones, around 87% of them singletons. Trimming stripped 0 bases from V and 2 bases from J, with 7 bases between. CDR1 is SGHVS, CDR2 FQNEAQ, per germline. This CDR3 contains 14 residues. Material for sequencing was PBMCs or T cells enriched from blood (not recorded which). This sequence joins TRBV7-8 and TRBJ1-1; D gene uncertain. The TCR originated in a woman under 40 with acute COVID-19. The CDR3 here is CASSLALVNTEAFF. DNA of the CDR3: TGTGCCAGCAGCTTAGCACTGGTTAACACTGAAGCTTTCTTT.